This T cell receptor (beta chain) was identified during a study of response to subunit inactivated influenza vaccine. Study results and limitations: New T cells are recruited in small numbers by each seasonal influenza vaccination, according to the authors' suggestion.

Trimming took 2 bases from V and 2 from J, leaving 10 bases between them. CDR1 and CDR2 (germline): LGHNA, YSLEER. This CDR3 has 14 residues. About this clonotype: Its antigen remains unidentified.

MiXCR was run by TCRdb on the RT-PCR reads, yielding one entry per CDR3 protein. The sample includes 150,000 or so distinct CDR3 sequences, around 10% of them seen just once. This sequence was found in a man aged 45-69 years who received an inactivated influenza vaccine. The sequencing used CD8+ T cells sorted from PBMCs, collected around 25 months after vaccination. This chain connects TRBV4-3 to TRBJ2-7, with D tentatively TRBD2 (5 bases). The CDR3 DNA is TGCGCCAGCAGCCAACGGACTGTCACCTACGAGCAGTACTTC. It encodes CASSQRTVTYEQYF.